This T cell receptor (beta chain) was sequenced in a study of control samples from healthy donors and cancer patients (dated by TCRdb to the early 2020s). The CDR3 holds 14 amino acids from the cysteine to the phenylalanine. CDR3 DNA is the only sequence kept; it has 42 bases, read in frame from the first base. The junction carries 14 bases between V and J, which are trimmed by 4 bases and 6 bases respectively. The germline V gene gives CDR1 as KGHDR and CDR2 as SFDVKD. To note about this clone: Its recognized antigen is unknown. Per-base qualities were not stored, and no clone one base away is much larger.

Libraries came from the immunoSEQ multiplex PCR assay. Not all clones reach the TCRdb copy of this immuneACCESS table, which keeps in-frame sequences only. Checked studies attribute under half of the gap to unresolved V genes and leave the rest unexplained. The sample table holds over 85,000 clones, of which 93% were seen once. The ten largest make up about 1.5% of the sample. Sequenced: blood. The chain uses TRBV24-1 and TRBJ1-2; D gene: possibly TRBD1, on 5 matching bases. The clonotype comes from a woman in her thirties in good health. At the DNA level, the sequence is TGTGCCACCAGTGAGTCTGACAGCTTCGATGGCTACACCTTC. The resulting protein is CATSESDSFDGYTF.